This T cell receptor beta chain is drawn from a study of T cells in Graves' hyperthyroidism and ophthalmopathy. The germline gives CDR1 LNHDA, CDR2 SQIVND (reference sequence). The CDR3 sequence is 15 residues long. V was clipped by 5 bases and J by 5 bases, with 18 bases between them. Using RNA transcripts as the source, TCR beta CDR3 regions were amplified. RT-PCR in the first round (using the HTBI primer set) targeted the TCR CDR3. MiXCR was run by TCRdb on the multiplex PCR reads, yielding one entry per CDR3 protein. The sample holds approximately 380,000 distinct CDR3 sequences; about 18% are singletons and the top ten take about 3.5%. There are many counts of this clonotype.

V gene TRBV19 combines with J gene TRBJ1-2; D unclear. The origin of this receptor is a young woman with Graves' hyperthyroidism. The sequencing sample was made of blood. Written as DNA, the CDR3 is TGTGCCAGTAGTGGTCTTCGCCCGTCGTCATATGGCTACACCTTC. Translating gives CASSGLRPSSYGYTF.